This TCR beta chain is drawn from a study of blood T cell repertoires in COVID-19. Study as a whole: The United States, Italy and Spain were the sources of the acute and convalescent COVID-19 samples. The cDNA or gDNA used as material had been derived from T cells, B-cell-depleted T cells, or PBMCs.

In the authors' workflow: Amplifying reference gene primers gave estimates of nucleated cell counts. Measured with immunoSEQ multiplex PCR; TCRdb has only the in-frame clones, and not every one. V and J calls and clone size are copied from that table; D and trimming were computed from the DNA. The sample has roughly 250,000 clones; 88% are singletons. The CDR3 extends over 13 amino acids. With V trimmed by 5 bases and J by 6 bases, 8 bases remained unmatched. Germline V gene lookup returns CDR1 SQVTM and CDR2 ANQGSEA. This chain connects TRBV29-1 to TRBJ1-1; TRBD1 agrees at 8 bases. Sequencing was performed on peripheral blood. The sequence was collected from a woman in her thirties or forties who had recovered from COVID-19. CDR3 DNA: TGCAGCGTTAAAACAGGGGGATATCCTGAAGCTTTCTTT. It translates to CSVKTGGYPEAFF.